This T cell receptor beta chain is drawn from a study of OX40 agonist ivuxolimab in advanced cancers. The wider study: Patients received the agonistic anti-OX40 (CD134) antibody ivuxolimab.

V was clipped by 7 bases and J by 6 bases, with 23 bases between them. Germline CDR1 and CDR2: SQVTM and ANQGSEA. The CDR3 consists of 15 residues. A note on this clone: Its cognate antigen is unknown.

The table came from immunoSEQ multiplex PCR; TCRdb's copy has only in-frame clones and leaves some out. Of 40,000 to 45,000 clones in the sample, about 90% are singletons; the top ten hold around 28%. The study, taken as a whole, reports: Also present in some nonresponders was a low level of normalized T-cell clonal expansion. Among the lowest peripheral clonal expansion occurred in 0.1-3.0 mg/kg partial responders.

This clonotype was obtained from an adult with an advanced solid tumor such as melanoma, head and neck, liver or kidney cancer. J is TRBJ2-3 and V is TRBV29-1; D perhaps matches TRBD2 (5 bases). Sequenced material: CD4+ or CD8+ T cells sorted from blood, taken in a trial of the OX40 agonist ivuxolimab. CDR3 nucleotides: TGCAGCGGGGGAACTTCGGGGAGAGGCGTGGATACGCAGTATTTT. Translating it yields CSGGTSGRGVDTQYF.